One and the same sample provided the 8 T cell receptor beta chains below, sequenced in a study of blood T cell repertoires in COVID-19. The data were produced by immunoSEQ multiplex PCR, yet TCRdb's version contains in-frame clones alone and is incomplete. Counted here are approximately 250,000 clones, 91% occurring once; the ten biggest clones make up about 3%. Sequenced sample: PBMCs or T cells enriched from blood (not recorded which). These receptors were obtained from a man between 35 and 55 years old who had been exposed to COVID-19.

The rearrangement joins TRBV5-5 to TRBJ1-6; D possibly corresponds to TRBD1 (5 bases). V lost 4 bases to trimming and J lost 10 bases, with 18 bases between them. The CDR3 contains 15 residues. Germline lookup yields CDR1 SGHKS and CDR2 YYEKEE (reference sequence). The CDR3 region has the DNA TGTGCCAGCAGCCCGTCTCGGGGGTCAGGGTCACCCCTCCACTTT. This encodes CASSPSRGSGSPLHF.

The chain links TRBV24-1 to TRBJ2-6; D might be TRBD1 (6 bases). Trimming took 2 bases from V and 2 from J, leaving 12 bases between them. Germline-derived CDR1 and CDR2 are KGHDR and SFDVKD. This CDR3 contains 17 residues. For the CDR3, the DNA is TGTGCCACCAGTGATTCAACAGGGTCCCCTGGGGCCAACGTCCTGACTTTC. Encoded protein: CATSDSTGSPGANVLTF.

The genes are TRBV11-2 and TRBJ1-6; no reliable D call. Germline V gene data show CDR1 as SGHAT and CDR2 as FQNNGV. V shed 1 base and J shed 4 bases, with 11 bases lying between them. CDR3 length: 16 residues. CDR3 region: CASSLVGSAYNSPLHF. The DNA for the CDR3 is TGTGCCAGCAGCTTAGTTGGCAGCGCTTATAATTCACCCCTCCACTTT.

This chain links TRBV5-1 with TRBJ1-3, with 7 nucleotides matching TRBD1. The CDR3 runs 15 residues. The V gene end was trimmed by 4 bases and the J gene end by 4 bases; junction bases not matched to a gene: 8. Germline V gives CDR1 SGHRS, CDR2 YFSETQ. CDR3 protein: CASSREGAGGNTIYF. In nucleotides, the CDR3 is TGCGCCAGCAGCCGCGAGGGGGCGGGAGGAAACACCATATATTTT.

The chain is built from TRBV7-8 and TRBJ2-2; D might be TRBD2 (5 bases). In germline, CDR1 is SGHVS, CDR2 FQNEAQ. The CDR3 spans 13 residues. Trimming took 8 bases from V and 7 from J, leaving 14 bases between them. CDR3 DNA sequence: TGTGCCAGCGGCCCAGTTACTAGCGGGGAGCTGTTTTTT. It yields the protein CASGPVTSGELFF. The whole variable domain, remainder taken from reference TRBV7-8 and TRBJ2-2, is GAGVSQSPRYKVAKRGQDVALRCDPISGHVSLFWYQQALGQGPEFLTYFQNEAQLDKSGLPSDRFFAERPEGSVSTLKIQRTQQEDSAVYLCASGPVTSGELFFGEGSRLTVL.

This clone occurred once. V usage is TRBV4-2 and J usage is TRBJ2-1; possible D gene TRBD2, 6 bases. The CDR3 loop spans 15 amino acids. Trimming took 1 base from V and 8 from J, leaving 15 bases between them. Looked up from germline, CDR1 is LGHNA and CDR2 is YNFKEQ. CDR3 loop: CASSQGTGVVDEQFF. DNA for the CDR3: TGTGCCAGCAGCCAAGGGACGGGAGTAGTGGATGAGCAGTTCTTC.

CDR3 nucleotides: TGTGCCAGTAGTGCCGACAGGGTTGGGCCAGGAAACACCATATATTTT. Its protein product is CASSADRVGPGNTIYF. The chain employs TRBV19 and TRBJ1-3; TRBD1 agrees at 7 bases. The germline V gene encodes CDR1 LNHDA and CDR2 SQIVND (reference sequence). The CDR3 has 16 amino acids. The trim removed 5 bases at V and 4 bases at J, leaving 11 bases unmatched.

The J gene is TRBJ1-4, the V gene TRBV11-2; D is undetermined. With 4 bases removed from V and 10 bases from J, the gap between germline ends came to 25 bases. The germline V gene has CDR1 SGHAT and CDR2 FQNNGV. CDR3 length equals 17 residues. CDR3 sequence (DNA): TGTGCCAGCAGCTCAGATTGGAATGGATTGGGAGGAGGAAAACTGTTTTTT. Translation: CASSSDWNGLGGGKLFF.